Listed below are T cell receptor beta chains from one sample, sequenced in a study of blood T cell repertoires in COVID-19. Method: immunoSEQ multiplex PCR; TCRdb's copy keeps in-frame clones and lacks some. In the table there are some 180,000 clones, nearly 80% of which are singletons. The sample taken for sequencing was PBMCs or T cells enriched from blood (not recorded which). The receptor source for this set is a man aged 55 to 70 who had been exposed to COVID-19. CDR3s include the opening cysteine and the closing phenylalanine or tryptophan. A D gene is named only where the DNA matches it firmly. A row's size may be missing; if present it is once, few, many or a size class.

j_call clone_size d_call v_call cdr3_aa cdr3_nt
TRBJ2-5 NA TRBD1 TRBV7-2 CASRSGTGETQYF TGTGCCAGCAGATCCGGGACAGGGGAGACCCAGTACTTC
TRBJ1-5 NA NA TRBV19 CASSLRQLSNQPQHF TGTGCCAGTAGCCTAAGACAGCTTAGCAATCAGCCCCAGCATTTT
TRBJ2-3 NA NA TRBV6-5 CASSYSGGTQYF TGTGCCAGCAGTTACTCCGGGGGTACGCAGTATTTT
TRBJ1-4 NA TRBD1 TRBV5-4 CASSFTGGDQKLFF TGTGCCAGCAGCTTCACAGGGGGCGATCAAAAACTGTTTTTT
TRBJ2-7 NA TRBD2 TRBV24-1 CATSDLTSGRSLLHF TGTGCCACCAGTGATTTAACTAGCGGGAGGTCCCTCCTCCACTTC
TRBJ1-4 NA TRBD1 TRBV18 CASSPGTGRNEKLFF TGTGCCAGCTCACCAGGGACAGGGCGTAATGAAAAACTGTTTTTT
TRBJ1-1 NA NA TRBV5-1 CASSLRGQGTEAFF TGCGCCAGCAGCTTGAGGGGTCAGGGCACTGAAGCTTTCTTT
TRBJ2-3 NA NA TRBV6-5 CASSSVAAQDTQYF TGTGCCAGCAGTTCCGTGGCAGCGCAAGATACGCAGTATTTT
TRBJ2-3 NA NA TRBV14 CASSQSGPPGNTQYF TGTGCCAGCAGCCAAAGCGGGCCCCCGGGGAATACGCAGTATTTT
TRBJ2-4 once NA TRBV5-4 CASSPPGLRENIQYF TGTGCCAGCAGCCCTCCGGGACTGCGGGAAAACATTCAGTACTTC
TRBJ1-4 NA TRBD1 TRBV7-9 CASSSTGPNEKLFF TGTGCCAGCAGCTCGACAGGGCCCAATGAAAAACTGTTTTTT
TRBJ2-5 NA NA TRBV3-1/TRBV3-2 CASSQAPVETQYF TGTGCCAGCAGCCAGGCCCCCGTGGAGACCCAGTACTTC
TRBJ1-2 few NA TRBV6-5 CASSQEGGGYGYTF TGTGCCAGCAGCCAAGAGGGTGGCGGCTATGGCTACACCTTC
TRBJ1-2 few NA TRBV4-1 CASSQDRLGSRGYTF TGCGCCAGCAGCCAAGATCGGTTGGGCTCACGTGGCTACACCTTC
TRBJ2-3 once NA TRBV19 CASSIDPVGGDTQYF TGTGCCAGTAGTATAGATCCTGTCGGAGGGGATACGCAGTATTTT
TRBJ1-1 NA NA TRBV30 CAWSVTTPQGAFF TGTGCCTGGAGTGTAACCACTCCGCAGGGAGCTTTCTTT
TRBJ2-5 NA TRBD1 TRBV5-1 CASSFTRGQGETQYF TGCGCCAGCAGCTTTACCAGGGGGCAGGGAGAGACCCAGTACTTC
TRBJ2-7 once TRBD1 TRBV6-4 CASSVDRGYEQYF TGTGCCAGCAGCGTCGACAGGGGCTACGAGCAGTACTTC
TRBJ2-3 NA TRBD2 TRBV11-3 CASSSPLAGLTDTQYF TGTGCCAGCAGCTCCCCTCTAGCGGGTCTCACAGATACGCAGTATTTT
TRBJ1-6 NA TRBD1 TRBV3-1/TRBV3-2 CASSRTGGSRGSPLHF TGTGCCAGCAGCCGGACAGGGGGCAGTCGGGGGTCACCCCTCCACTTT
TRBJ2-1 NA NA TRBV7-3 CASSPWSWPSEKNEQFF TGTGCCAGCAGCCCCTGGTCCTGGCCTAGCGAGAAGAATGAGCAGTTCTTC
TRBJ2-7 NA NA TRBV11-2 CASRRTDSSYEQYF TGTGCCAGCAGACGGACGGACTCGAGCTACGAGCAGTACTTC
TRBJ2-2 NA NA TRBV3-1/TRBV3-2 CASCRGPGELFF TGTGCCAGCTGCAGGGGCCCCGGGGAGCTGTTTTTT
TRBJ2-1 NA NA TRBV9 CASSLRPDRSYNEQFF TGTGCCAGCAGCTTAAGACCAGACAGGTCCTACAATGAGCAGTTCTTC
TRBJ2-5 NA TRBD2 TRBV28 CASSFSAGGRETQYF TGTGCCAGCAGTTTCTCGGCGGGAGGCCGGGAGACCCAGTACTTC
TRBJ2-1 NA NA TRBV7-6 CASSLALLTSYNEQFF TGTGCCAGCAGCTTAGCGCTCCTTACTTCCTACAATGAGCAGTTCTTC
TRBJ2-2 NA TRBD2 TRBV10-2 CASMPSGYTGELFF TGCGCCAGCATGCCTAGCGGGTACACCGGGGAGCTGTTTTTT